Following are 17 T cell receptor beta chains from one sample sequenced in a study of blood T cell repertoires in COVID-19. Produced via immunoSEQ multiplex PCR; TCRdb's table is partial and in-frame only. The data show 85,000 to 95,000 clones, with 76% seen just once and more than 6.5% held by the top ten. Input material: peripheral blood. The receptors derive from a man aged 65 to 85 with acute or convalescent COVID-19.

The chain joins TRBV7-9 to TRBJ1-2, with D possibly being TRBD1 (6 bases). Deletions cut 5 bases from V and 6 bases from J, with 19 bases between. This CDR3 has 15 amino acids. Germline V gene sequence: CDR1 SEHNR, CDR2 FQNEAQ (reference sequence). The CDR3 is CASSLQGRASHGYTF. CDR3 DNA: TGTGCCAGCAGCCTACAGGGCAGGGCTTCTCATGGCTACACCTTC.

The rearrangement links TRBV3-1 (or the pseudogene TRBV3-2) to TRBJ2-5, with a weak D call TRBD1 (6 bases). The CDR3 is 15 residues long. V was shortened by 1 base and J by 3 bases, with 12 bases between the two germline ends. Germline CDR1 reads LGHDT; CDR2 reads YNNKEL (reference sequence). The CDR3, as DNA: TGTGCCAGCAGCCAAGGAGGACAGTCCAAAGAGACCCAGTACTTC. Encoded protein: CASSQGGQSKETQYF.

V gene TRBV18 combines with J gene TRBJ1-2; D unresolved. V gave up 3 bases and J gave up 7 bases, with 9 bases separating them. This CDR3 is 12 amino acids long. CDR1 is KGHSH and CDR2 is LQKENI in the germline V gene. CDR3 region: CASSPGEGGYTF. The CDR3 nucleotides read TGTGCCAGCTCACCGGGAGAGGGTGGCTACACCTTC.

The J gene is TRBJ1-1, the V gene TRBV18, with unresolved D. The CDR3 length is 17 residues. Germline CDR1 and CDR2: KGHSH and LQKENI. The ends were cut back, 3 bases at V and 4 bases at J, with 21 bases in the middle. The CDR3 nucleotides read TGTGCCAGCTCACCGAGGAGTTCCGGAGGAGAGGGCACTGAAGCTTTCTTT. It is translated as CASSPRSSGGEGTEAFF.

The chain joins TRBV3-1 (or the pseudogene TRBV3-2) to TRBJ2-1; TRBD2 agrees at 11 bases. The V and J ends lost 6 bases and 10 bases, in that order; junction bases with no gene match: 11. This CDR3 region has 15 residues. CDR1 is LGHDT and CDR2 is YNNKEL in the germline V gene (reference sequence). The CDR3 DNA reads as TGTGCCAGCAGGTTAGCGGGAGGGCCTCTGGAAGAGCAGTTCTTC. This gives the protein CASRLAGGPLEEQFF.

This rearrangement joins TRBV29-1 to TRBJ1-2; the D gene is possibly TRBD1 (6 bases). There are 11 residues in the CDR3. The germline V and J ends were trimmed by 6 bases and 9 bases, with 14 bases remaining between them. CDR1 and CDR2 (germline): SQVTM, ANQGSEA. The CDR3 here is CSVGGGSSYTF. DNA for the CDR3: TGCAGCGTGGGGGGGGGCTCGAGCTACACCTTC.

The genes are TRBV6-2 or TRBV6-3 and TRBJ2-7; D ambiguous. Per the germline V gene, CDR1 is MNHEY and CDR2 is SVGEGT. The CDR3 is made up of 12 amino acids. V was pared by 0 bases and J by 3 bases, with 3 bases between. The CDR3 here is CASSYSLYEQYF. Here the CDR3 DNA reads TGTGCCAGCAGTTACTCTCTCTACGAGCAGTACTTC.

The chain joins TRBV12-3 or TRBV12-4 to TRBJ2-2, with D maybe TRBD1 (6 bases). The CDR3 is made up of 13 amino acids. Deletions cut 8 bases from V and 4 bases from J, with 11 bases between. CDR3 nucleotides: TGTGCCAGCTCGGACAGACCCACCGGGGAGCTGTTTTTT. Its protein is CASSDRPTGELFF.

The chain couples TRBV19 to TRBJ1-1; 8 nucleotides line up with TRBD1. Germline CDR1 and CDR2: LNHDA and SQIVND (reference sequence). V shed 7 bases, J shed 0 bases, and the junction held 4 bases outside the gene matches. This CDR3 is built from 14 residues. CDR3 sequence (DNA): TGTGCCAGTACTCGACAGGGGATGAACACTGAAGCTTTCTTT. It encodes CASTRQGMNTEAFF.

V is TRBV15 and J is TRBJ2-6; tentatively, D is TRBD2 (7 bases). Between the trimmed V and J ends, which lost 0 bases and 1 base, there was a span of 16 bases. This CDR3 comprises 19 residues. Germline V CDR1 and CDR2: LNHNV, YYDKDF (reference sequence). CDR3 nucleotide sequence: TGTGCCACCAGCAGAGAGGGGGGGCGCGGTATATCTGGGGCCAACGTCCTGACTTTC. Protein product: CATSREGGRGISGANVLTF. Looking up the rest from reference TRBV15 and TRBJ2-6 gives the full variable domain: DAMVIQNPRYQVTQFGKPVTLSCSQTLNHNVMYWYQQKSSQAPKLLFHYYDKDFNNEADTPDNFQSRRPNTSFCFLDIRSPGLGDTAMYLCATSREGGRGISGANVLTFGAGSRLTVL.

CDR3 amino acids: CASSWTGRGETQYF. The DNA of the CDR3 is TGTGCCAGCAGCTGGACAGGTCGTGGGGAGACCCAGTACTTC. The chain joins TRBV5-6 to TRBJ2-5; 7 positions match TRBD1. The CDR3 contains 14 residues. The germline V gene has CDR1 SGHDT and CDR2 YYEEEE. V was pared by 3 bases and J by 5 bases, with 7 bases of the junction left unmatched.

This chain uses TRBV5-6 with TRBJ1-1; perhaps TRBD1 as D (6 bases). The V end was cut by 0 bases, the J end by 5 bases, with 11 bases between. This CDR3 spans 14 amino acids. The V gene's germline CDR1 is SGHDT and CDR2 YYEEEE. The CDR3 region is CASSLVGRGTEAFF. In DNA, the CDR3 is TGTGCCAGCAGCTTGGTAGGCAGGGGAACTGAAGCTTTCTTT.

The gene calls are TRBV5-1 and TRBJ1-5; D unclear. Germline CDR1 is SGHRS and CDR2 is YFSETQ. This CDR3 spans 14 amino acids. Trimming shortened V by 0 bases and J by 7 bases, and 11 bases separated the two germline ends. The CDR3 is CASSLDSIGQPQHF. CDR3 nucleotide sequence: TGCGCCAGCAGCTTGGACTCAATCGGGCAGCCCCAGCATTTT. Supplemented by reference TRBV5-1 and TRBJ1-5, the full variable domain reads KAGVTQTPRYLIKTRGQQVTLSCSPISGHRSVSWYQQTPGQGLQFLFEYFSETQRNKGNFPGRFSGRQFSNSRSEMNVSTLELGDSALYLCASSLDSIGQPQHFGDGTRLSIL.

The J gene is TRBJ2-1, the V gene TRBV24-1, with 8 bases fitting TRBD2. The CDR3 extends over 18 amino acids. Germline V gene sequence: CDR1 KGHDR, CDR2 SFDVKD. The V segment lost 3 bases and the J segment 7 bases; nucleotides outside the gene matches: 16. Here the CDR3 reads CATSDPGEQAGAWNEQFF. DNA of the CDR3: TGTGCCACCAGTGATCCTGGTGAGCAAGCGGGAGCTTGGAATGAGCAGTTCTTC.

The rearrangement joins TRBV10-3 to TRBJ1-1, with a weak D call TRBD1 (6 bases). Trimming shortened V by 3 bases and J by 6 bases, and 11 bases separated the two germline ends. The germline CDR1 and CDR2 sequences are ENHRY and SYGVKD. This CDR3 is built from 13 residues. CDR3 residues: CAISDQQGAEAFF. As DNA, the CDR3 is TGTGCCATCAGTGACCAACAGGGAGCTGAAGCTTTCTTT.

The chain joins TRBV30 to TRBJ2-7, with 7 bases identical to TRBD1. This CDR3 has 13 residues. The germline gives CDR1 GTSNPN, CDR2 SVGIG (reference sequence). V was pared by 2 bases and J by 2 bases, with 3 bases of the junction left unmatched. The CDR3 DNA reads TGTGCCTGGAGTTTAGGACAGGCCTACGAGCAGTACGTC. It specifies CAWSLGQAYEQYV.

The rearrangement joins TRBV18 to TRBJ1-4; possibly TRBD1 for D (5 bases). Germline CDR1 KGHSH, CDR2 LQKENI. The CDR3 length is 13 residues. V lost 4 bases to trimming and J lost 7 bases, with 10 bases between them. The CDR3 DNA sequence: TGTGCCAGCTCACTAGGCAGGGCTGAAAAACTGTTTTTT. The encoded protein is CASSLGRAEKLFF.